A single T cell receptor (beta chain) is shown here with its context. Its target is not known. This table comes from immunoSEQ multiplex PCR, and its TCRdb copy is limited to in-frame clones, with some not included. The data contain around 150,000 clones, approximately 90% of them singletons. The source of the sample is a study of T cell responses to AZD1222 COVID-19 vaccine. Study overall: Samples with a second dose at about 4 or about 12 weeks were pooled together. Study-wide results and caveats: There were mostly white British donors and more females than males, and clonal diversity was possibly underestimated. Elevations in Spike-specific TCR breadth and depth followed administration of two AZD1222 doses. The study found vaccine-associated CD4 TCRs spanning spike, dominant at 160-218 and 743-854.

V shed 4 bases and J shed 5 bases, with 19 bases lying between them. CDR1 and CDR2 (germline): SGDLS, YYNGEE. The CDR3 runs 15 residues. This receptor was obtained from an adult in good health. Source: peripheral blood, taken on day 0 of AZD1222 vaccination. The chain has TRBV9 and TRBJ2-7, with D possibly TRBD1 on 5 matching bases. The CDR3 region is CASSTSGHTIDEQYF. DNA of the CDR3: TGTGCCAGCAGCACGTCCGGACATACGATCGACGAGCAGTACTTC.